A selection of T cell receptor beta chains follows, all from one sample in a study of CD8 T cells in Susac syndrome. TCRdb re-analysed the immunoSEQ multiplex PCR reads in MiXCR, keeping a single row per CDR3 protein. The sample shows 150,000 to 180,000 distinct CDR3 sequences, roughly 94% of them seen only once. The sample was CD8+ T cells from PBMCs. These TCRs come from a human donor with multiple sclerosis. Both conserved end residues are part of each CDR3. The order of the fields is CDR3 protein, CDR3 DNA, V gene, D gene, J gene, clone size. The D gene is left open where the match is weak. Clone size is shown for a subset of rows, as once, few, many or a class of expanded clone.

CASSVGTGYGYTF	TGTGCCAGCAGCGTCGGGACAGGCTATGGCTACACCTTC	TRBV9	TRBD1	TRBJ1-2	few
CSVAGQGYGYTF	TGCAGCGTAGCGGGACAGGGATATGGCTACACCTTC	TRBV29-1	TRBD1	TRBJ1-2	.
CASSLERGNEQYF	TGTGCCAGCAGCTTAGAACGGGGGAACGAGCAGTACTTC	TRBV7-8	.	TRBJ2-7	.
CASSQVTTSSTDTQYF	TGTGCCAGCAGCCAAGTTACTACATCTAGCACAGATACGCAGTATTTT	TRBV14	.	TRBJ2-3	.
CASSLSGTGVGYTF	TGTGCCAGCAGCTTATCCGGGACAGGGGTTGGCTACACCTTC	TRBV11-2	TRBD1	TRBJ1-2	.
CASEEKDPNYGYTF	TGTGCCAGCGAGGAGAAGGACCCTAACTATGGCTACACCTTC	TRBV7-3	.	TRBJ1-2	.
CASSEGLTPYEQYF	TGTGCCAGCAGCGAGGGACTGACTCCCTACGAGCAGTACTTC	TRBV21-1	.	TRBJ2-7	.
CASSQLLSSYNEQFF	TGTGCCAGCAGTCAACTACTTAGCTCCTACAATGAGCAGTTCTTC	TRBV6-2/TRBV6-3	.	TRBJ2-1	.
CATSRPDSEENIQYF	TGTGCCACCAGCAGACCGGACAGCGAAGAAAACATTCAGTACTTC	TRBV15	.	TRBJ2-4	.
CASSLTPYEQYF	TGCGCCAGCAGCTTGACTCCCTACGAGCAGTACTTC	TRBV5-1	.	TRBJ2-7	.
CASSIAGGETQYF	TGTGCCAGTAGTATAGCTGGCGGAGAGACCCAGTACTTC	TRBV19	.	TRBJ2-5	.
CASSQAKDRGTVREQYF	TGTGCCAGCAGCCAAGCGAAGGACAGGGGGACTGTCCGCGAGCAGTACTTC	TRBV3-1	TRBD1	TRBJ2-7	.
CATSDTDRNQPQHF	TGTGCCACCAGTGACACGGACAGGAATCAGCCCCAGCATTTT	TRBV24-1	TRBD1	TRBJ1-5	.
CASSGGTGPGSSGANVLTF	TGCGCCAGCAGCGGCGGGACAGGTCCGGGGAGCTCTGGGGCCAACGTCCTGACTTTC	TRBV5-1	TRBD1	TRBJ2-6	.
CSDHRGFTEAFF	TGCAGCGACCACAGGGGGTTCACTGAAGCTTTCTTT	TRBV29-1	TRBD1	TRBJ1-1	.
CASSTRTPGAGEQETQYF	TGTGCCAGCAGCACCCGGACCCCCGGAGCGGGGGAACAAGAGACCCAGTACTTC	TRBV13	TRBD2	TRBJ2-5	.
CASSDLGTANYGYTF	TGTGCCAGCAGTGACCTGGGGACCGCTAACTATGGCTACACCTTC	TRBV2	.	TRBJ1-2	once
CASSRQGRRIVSEQYF	TGTGCCAGCTCCCGACAAGGACGAAGGATCGTTTCTGAGCAGTACTTC	TRBV18	.	TRBJ2-7	once
CATPRGGSTGELFF	TGTGCCACCCCGCGGGGGGGTAGTACCGGGGAGCTGTTTTTT	TRBV15	TRBD2	TRBJ2-2	.
CASSLAPRFGGNSEKLFF	TGTGCCAGCAGTTTAGCCCCGAGGTTCGGGGGCAACTCTGAAAAACTGTTTTTT	TRBV12-3/TRBV12-4	.	TRBJ1-4	.
CSASPRTGLIYEQYF	TGCAGTGCTAGCCCAAGGACAGGGCTGATCTACGAGCAGTACTTC	TRBV20-1	TRBD1	TRBJ2-7	.
CASSSGGVNQPQHF	TGTGCCAGCAGCAGCGGAGGAGTGAATCAGCCCCAGCATTTT	TRBV9	.	TRBJ1-5	.
CASTVGTGVGGYTF	TGTGCCAGCACCGTCGGGACAGGGGTAGGAGGCTACACCTTC	TRBV27	TRBD1	TRBJ1-2	.
CASSEGWGGETQYF	TGTGCCAGCAGCGAAGGATGGGGGGGGGAGACCCAGTACTTC	TRBV9	TRBD2	TRBJ2-5	.
CASSGVGREDTQYF	TGTGCCAGCAGTGGGGTGGGGAGGGAAGATACGCAGTATTTT	TRBV2	TRBD2	TRBJ2-3	.
CASSARGWVYNEQFF	TGTGCCAGCAGTGCCCGAGGGTGGGTCTACAATGAGCAGTTCTTC	TRBV2	.	TRBJ2-1	.